This T cell receptor (beta chain) emerged from a study of Ad26.COV2.S vaccination and SARS-CoV-2 variants. At the level of the study: Ad26.COV2.S given intramuscularly, once or twice 56 days apart. Regarding the study as a whole: Substantial breadth was reportedly displayed by spike-specific CD8+ and CD4+ T cell responses after vaccination. People who got the vaccine or the placebo had similar non-spike TCR breadth.

Sequenced by immunoSEQ multiplex PCR; TCRdb stores in-frame clones only, minus some. The sample lists around 400,000 clones, about four fifths seen once, with more than 7% in the top ten. CDR1 is LGHDT, CDR2 YNNKEL, per germline (reference sequence). Trimming cost V 8 bases and J 5 bases; bases outside gene matches: 6. This CDR3 spans 14 amino acids. Concerning this clone itself: Its antigen is not known.

The treatment denotes: about 20 received Ad26.COV2.S at low or high dose, single or two shots; about 5 received placebo; per-sample allocation not given. Following the first vaccine or placebo injection, samples were taken on day 63. A Boston adult aged 18-55 years was the donor. V gene TRBV3-1 (or the pseudogene TRBV3-2) combines with J gene TRBJ1-5; the match to TRBD1 covers 10 bases. Sequences were derived from peripheral blood, sampled in a trial of Ad26.COV2.S vaccine versus placebo. The clonotype comes from a person between 18 and 59 years old who received the Ad26.COV2.S COVID-19 vaccine or a placebo. CDR3 bases: TGTGCCAGCGGCTGGACAGGGGGAGATCAGCCCCAGCATTTT. Amino acids: CASGWTGGDQPQHF.